These T cell receptor beta chains were read from a single sample in a study of regulatory T cells in long-lasting Graves disease. TCRdb used MiXCR to reprocess the multiplex PCR reads, holding one entry per CDR3 protein. The data contain about 530,000 distinct CDR3 sequences, about 16% of them seen just once; the ten biggest clones take up 20% to 25%. The data were also submitted as part of a second study, on T cells in Graves' hyperthyroidism and ophthalmopathy.

Here the sequenced sample was peripheral blood mononuclear cells (PBMCs), taken at new diagnosis, from a patient treated with antithyroid drugs. All receptors derive from a middle-aged woman with Graves disease. The CDR3 runs from the conserved cysteine through the conserved F or W. Each record gives: D gene, CDR3 length, J gene, V gene, clone size, CDR3 protein, CDR3 DNA. The D gene is left open where the match is weak. Only some rows state a clone size, as once, few, many or a class for expanded clones.

>.|14|TRBJ2-7|TRBV3-1|many
CASSPAGTPYEQYF
TGTGCCAGCAGCCCAGCGGGCACCCCCTACGAGCAGTACTTC
>.|15|TRBJ1-1|TRBV4-1|few
CASSQDSGSRAYAFF
TGCGCCAGCAGCCAAGATTCTGGGTCTCGGGCTTATGCTTTCTTT
>.|14|TRBJ2-5|TRBV9|many
CASGGGFIQETQYF
TGTGCCAGCGGAGGGGGGTTCATCCAAGAGACCCAGTACTTC
>.|12|TRBJ2-7|TRBV29-1|.
CSVGFFTYEQYF
TGCAGCGTTGGATTTTTCACTTACGAGCAGTACTTC
>.|14|TRBJ2-5|TRBV5-1|many
CASSSGPTQETQYF
TGCGCCAGCAGCTCGGGACCGACCCAAGAGACCCAGTACTTC
>.|14|TRBJ2-1|TRBV12-3/TRBV12-4|many
CASSLRTTYNEQFF
TGTGCCAGCAGTTTAAGGACAACCTACAATGAGCAGTTCTTC
>TRBD1|12|TRBJ1-2|TRBV12-3/TRBV12-4|many
CASSNGQGIYTF
TGTGCCAGCAGTAACGGACAGGGGATATACACCTTC
>TRBD2|16|TRBJ2-2|TRBV11-2|.
CASSFLAGEFTGELFF
TGTGCCAGCAGCTTTCTAGCGGGGGAGTTTACCGGGGAGCTGTTTTTT
>.|14|TRBJ2-1|TRBV11-2|many
CASSLRVVNNEQFF
TGTGCCAGCAGCTTAAGAGTAGTTAACAATGAGCAGTTCTTC
>.|13|TRBJ1-6|TRBV3-1|many
CASRGPVNSPLHF
TGTGCCAGCAGAGGCCCTGTGAATTCACCCCTCCACTTT
>.|11|TRBJ2-1|TRBV7-6|.
CASSVENEQFF
TGTGCCAGCAGCGTTGAAAATGAGCAGTTCTTC
>.|14|TRBJ2-7|TRBV7-2|many
CASSLVPHFYEQYF
TGTGCCAGCAGCTTAGTACCACATTTCTACGAGCAGTACTTC
>TRBD2|17|TRBJ2-3|TRBV4-2|.
CASSHELAGGQTDTQYF
TGTGCCAGCAGCCACGAGTTAGCGGGGGGGCAGACAGATACGCAGTATTTT